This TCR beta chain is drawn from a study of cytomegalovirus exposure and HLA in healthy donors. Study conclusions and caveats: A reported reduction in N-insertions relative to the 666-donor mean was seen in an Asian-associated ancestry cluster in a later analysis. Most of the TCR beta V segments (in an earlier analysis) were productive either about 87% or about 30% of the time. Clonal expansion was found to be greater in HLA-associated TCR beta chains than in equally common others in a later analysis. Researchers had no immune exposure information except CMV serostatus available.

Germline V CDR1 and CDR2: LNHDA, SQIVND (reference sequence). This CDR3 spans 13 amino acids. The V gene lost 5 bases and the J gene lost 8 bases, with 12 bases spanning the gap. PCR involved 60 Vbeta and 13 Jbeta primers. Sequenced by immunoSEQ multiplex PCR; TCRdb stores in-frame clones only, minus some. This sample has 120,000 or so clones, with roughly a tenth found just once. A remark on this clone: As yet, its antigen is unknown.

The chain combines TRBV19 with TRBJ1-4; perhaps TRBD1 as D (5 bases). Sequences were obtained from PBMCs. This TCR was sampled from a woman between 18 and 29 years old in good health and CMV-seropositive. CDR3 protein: CASSGRAGEKLFF. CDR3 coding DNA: TGTGCCAGTAGTGGCAGGGCTGGCGAAAAACTGTTTTTT.